The 9 T cell receptor beta chains listed next were all sequenced from one sample in a study of cytomegalovirus exposure and HLA in healthy donors. Vbeta (60) and Jbeta (13) primers were used in the PCR. The table came from immunoSEQ multiplex PCR; TCRdb's copy has only in-frame clones and leaves some out. This sample has about 150,000 clones, with around 80% found just once. What was sequenced was PBMCs. The receptors stem from a woman between 45 and 60 years old in good health and CMV-seropositive.

The rearrangement uses TRBV5-1 and TRBJ1-2; D perhaps matches TRBD1 (6 bases). V gave up 4 bases and J gave up 1 base, with 14 bases separating them. Germline CDR1 SGHRS, CDR2 YFSETQ. The CDR3 runs 15 residues. CDR3 protein: CASSTGGRGNYGYTF. The DNA of the CDR3 is TGCGCCAGCAGCACGGGGGGCAGGGGTAACTATGGCTACACCTTC.

The chain recombines TRBV4-2 with TRBJ1-5; a possible D gene is TRBD1 (5 bases). V was cut by 4 bases and J by 5 bases, with 15 bases left in between. Germline CDR1 and CDR2: LGHNA and YNFKEQ. The length of the CDR3 is 15 residues. The CDR3 region has the DNA TGTGCCAGCAGCCGAGTAGAAGGGGTGGATCAGCCCCAGCATTTT. It encodes CASSRVEGVDQPQHF.

The chain recombines TRBV15 with TRBJ1-1; D remains unclear. Germline V gene sequence: CDR1 LNHNV, CDR2 YYDKDF (reference sequence). The CDR3 has 16 amino acids. Between the trimmed V and J ends, which lost 4 bases and 0 bases, there was a span of 15 bases. As DNA, the CDR3 is TGTGCCACCAGCAAGGAGGGTGGTGTAATGAACACTGAAGCTTTCTTT. Translation: CATSKEGGVMNTEAFF.

This clone has only one observation. The chain is built from TRBV6-5 and TRBJ1-5; no firm D call. The CDR3 runs 14 residues. Germline lookup yields CDR1 MNHEY and CDR2 SVGAGI. The V end was cut by 2 bases, the J end by 9 bases, with 14 bases between. The CDR3 protein is CASSYRRTLGPQHF. The CDR3 region has the DNA TGTGCCAGCAGTTACCGCAGGACTCTTGGGCCCCAGCATTTT.

This rearrangement joins TRBV28 to TRBJ2-7; D is uncertain. V lost 7 bases to trimming and J lost 2 bases, with 12 bases between them. The CDR3 covers 13 residues. The germline V gene has CDR1 MDHEN and CDR2 SYDVKM. The CDR3 reads CASIPAQAYEQYF. The CDR3 nucleotides are TGTGCCAGCATCCCCGCGCAGGCCTACGAGCAGTACTTC.

This chain joins TRBV13 and TRBJ2-7, with 10 bases that match TRBD2. The CDR3 extends over 15 amino acids. Trimming cost V 4 bases and J 0 bases; bases outside gene matches: 3. Germline V gene lookup returns CDR1 PRHDT and CDR2 FYEKMQ (reference sequence). The CDR3 sequence: CASSSRLAGSYEQYF. CDR3 coding DNA: TGTGCCAGCAGCTCCCGACTAGCGGGCTCCTACGAGCAGTACTTC.

The genes are TRBV6-1 and TRBJ2-7; D is perhaps TRBD2 (6 bases). V dropped 1 base and J dropped 3 bases, with 13 bases sitting between them. The CDR3 has 15 amino acids. Germline V gene sequence: CDR1 MNHNS, CDR2 SASEGT. CDR3 amino acids: CASSEGSVGGYEQYF. CDR3 nucleotide sequence: TGTGCCAGCAGTGAAGGAAGCGTGGGGGGCTACGAGCAGTACTTC.

The chain couples TRBV29-1 to TRBJ2-2, with 8 bases aligning to TRBD1. V shed 0 bases, J shed 0 bases, and the junction held 3 bases outside the gene matches. The germline V gene has CDR1 SQVTM and CDR2 ANQGSEA. The CDR3 totals 16 residues. This CDR3 reads CSVEDWTGTNTGELFF. CDR3 bases: TGCAGCGTTGAAGACTGGACAGGGACGAACACCGGGGAGCTGTTTTTT.

The V gene is TRBV15, the J gene TRBJ1-4; 9 nucleotides line up with TRBD1. Germline CDR1 is LNHNV and CDR2 is YYDKDF (reference sequence). V lost 1 base to trimming and J lost 7 bases; unmatched junction nucleotides: 4. There are 15 residues in the CDR3. DNA of the CDR3: TGTGCCACCAGCAGAGGGGACAGGGAGTCTGAAAAACTGTTTTTT. Translating it yields CATSRGDRESEKLFF.